This T cell receptor beta chain is drawn from a study of blood T cell repertoires in COVID-19. Study information: Donors in the United States, Italy and Spain gave samples during acute or convalescent COVID-19. Sources were T cells, B-cell-depleted T cells, or PBMCs; the material itself was cDNA or gDNA.

Germline lookup yields CDR1 MNHEY and CDR2 SVGAGI. This CDR3 comprises 12 residues. V dropped 6 bases and J dropped 4 bases, with 9 bases sitting between them. TCRdb's copy holds only in-frame clones and misses some; the assay was immunoSEQ multiplex PCR. The data contain about 360,000 clones, around four fifths of them singletons. Material for sequencing was peripheral blood. The V gene is TRBV6-5, the J gene TRBJ1-2; D might be TRBD1 (6 bases). The source is a man aged 30 to 39 with active or convalescent COVID-19. As DNA, the CDR3 is TGTGCCAGCAGGGGGGCCTCCTATGGCTACACCTTC. It translates to CASRGASYGYTF.